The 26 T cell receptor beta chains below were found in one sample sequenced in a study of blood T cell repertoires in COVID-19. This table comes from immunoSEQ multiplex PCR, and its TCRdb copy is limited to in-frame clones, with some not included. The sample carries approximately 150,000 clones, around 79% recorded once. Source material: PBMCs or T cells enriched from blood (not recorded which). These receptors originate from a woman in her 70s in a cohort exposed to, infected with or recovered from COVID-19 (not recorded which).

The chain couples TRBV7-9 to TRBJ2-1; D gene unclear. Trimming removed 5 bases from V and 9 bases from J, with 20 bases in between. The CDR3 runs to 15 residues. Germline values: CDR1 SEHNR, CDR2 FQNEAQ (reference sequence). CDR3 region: CASSPRGSQYGEQFF. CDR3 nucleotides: TGTGCCAGCAGCCCCAGAGGTTCCCAGTACGGTGAGCAGTTCTTC.

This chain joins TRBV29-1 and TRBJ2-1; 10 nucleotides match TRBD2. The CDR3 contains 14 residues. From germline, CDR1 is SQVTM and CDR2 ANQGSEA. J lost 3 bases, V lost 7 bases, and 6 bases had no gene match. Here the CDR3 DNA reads TGCAGCGGAACCCTAGCGGGAGTCTACAATGAGCAGTTCTTC. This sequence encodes CSGTLAGVYNEQFF.

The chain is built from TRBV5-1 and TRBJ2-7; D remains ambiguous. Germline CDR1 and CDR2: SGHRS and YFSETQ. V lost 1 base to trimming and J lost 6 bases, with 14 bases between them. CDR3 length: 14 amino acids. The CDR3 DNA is TGCGCCAGCAGCTTGCCCCTCGAAGGCGGCGAGCAGTACTTC. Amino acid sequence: CASSLPLEGGEQYF.

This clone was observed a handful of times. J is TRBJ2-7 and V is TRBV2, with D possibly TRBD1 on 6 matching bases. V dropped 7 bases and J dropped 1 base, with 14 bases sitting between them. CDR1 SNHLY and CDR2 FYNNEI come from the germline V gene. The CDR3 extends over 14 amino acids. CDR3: CASIRDTYSYEQYF. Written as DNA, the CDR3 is TGTGCCAGCATCCGGGACACCTATTCCTACGAGCAGTACTTC.

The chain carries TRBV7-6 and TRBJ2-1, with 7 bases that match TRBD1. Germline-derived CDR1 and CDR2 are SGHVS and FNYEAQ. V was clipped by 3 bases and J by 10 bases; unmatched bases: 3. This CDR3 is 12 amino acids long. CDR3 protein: CASSLTGREQFF. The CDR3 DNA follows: TGTGCCAGCAGCTTGACAGGGAGAGAGCAGTTCTTC.

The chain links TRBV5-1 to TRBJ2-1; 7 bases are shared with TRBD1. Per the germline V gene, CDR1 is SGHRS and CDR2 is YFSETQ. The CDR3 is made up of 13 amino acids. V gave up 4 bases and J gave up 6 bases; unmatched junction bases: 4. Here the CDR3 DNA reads TGCGCCAGCAGCCCGGACAGGTTCAATGAGCAGTTCTTC. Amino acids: CASSPDRFNEQFF.

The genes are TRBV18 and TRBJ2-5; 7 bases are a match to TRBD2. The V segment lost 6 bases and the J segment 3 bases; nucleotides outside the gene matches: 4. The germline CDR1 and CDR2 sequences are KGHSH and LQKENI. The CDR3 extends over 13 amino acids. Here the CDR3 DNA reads TGTGCCAGCTCGCCCGGGACTAAAGAGACCCAGTACTTC. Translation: CASSPGTKETQYF.

The CDR3 DNA reads TGTGCCTGGAGTGCGGGAGTTTACAATGAGCAGTTCTTC. Protein sequence: CAWSAGVYNEQFF. This chain uses TRBV30 with TRBJ2-1, with a possible D match to TRBD2 (6 bases). Germline V CDR1 and CDR2: GTSNPN, SVGIG (reference sequence). With 1 base removed from V and 4 bases from J, the gap between germline ends came to 8 bases. This CDR3 contains 13 residues.

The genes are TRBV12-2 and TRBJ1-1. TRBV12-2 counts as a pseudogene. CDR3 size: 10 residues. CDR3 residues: CASRLVRAFF. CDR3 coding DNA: TGTGCAAGTCGCTTAGTCCGGGCTTTCTTT.

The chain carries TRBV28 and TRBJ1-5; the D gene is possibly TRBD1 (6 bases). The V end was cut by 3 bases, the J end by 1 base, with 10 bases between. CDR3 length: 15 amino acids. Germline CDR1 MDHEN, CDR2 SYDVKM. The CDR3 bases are TGTGCCAGCAGTTTTGGGGGGGCAAGCAATCAGCCCCAGCATTTT. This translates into CASSFGGASNQPQHF.

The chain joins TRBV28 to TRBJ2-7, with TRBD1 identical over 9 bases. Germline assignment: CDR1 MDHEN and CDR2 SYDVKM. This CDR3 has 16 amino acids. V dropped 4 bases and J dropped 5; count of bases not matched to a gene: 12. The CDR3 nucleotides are TGTGCCAGCAGTTCCACCGGGACAGGGTCCGGGGACGAGCAGTACTTC. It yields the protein CASSSTGTGSGDEQYF.

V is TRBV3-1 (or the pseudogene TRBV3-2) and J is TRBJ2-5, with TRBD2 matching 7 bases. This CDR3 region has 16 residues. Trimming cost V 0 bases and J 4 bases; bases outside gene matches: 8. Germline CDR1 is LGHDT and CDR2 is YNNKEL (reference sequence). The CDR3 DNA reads TGTGCCAGCAGCCAAGATCGAGGACTAGTGGGAGAGACCCAGTACTTC. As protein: CASSQDRGLVGETQYF.

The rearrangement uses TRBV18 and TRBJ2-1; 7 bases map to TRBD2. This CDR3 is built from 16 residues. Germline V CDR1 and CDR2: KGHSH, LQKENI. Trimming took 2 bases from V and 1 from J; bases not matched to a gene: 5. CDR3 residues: CASSPMAGVSYNEQFF. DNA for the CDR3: TGTGCCAGCTCACCAATGGCGGGAGTTTCCTACAATGAGCAGTTCTTC. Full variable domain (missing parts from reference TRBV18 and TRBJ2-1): NAGVMQNPRHLVRRRGQEARLRCSPMKGHSHVYWYRQLPEEGLKFMVYLQKENIIDESGMPKERFSAEFPKEGPSILRIQQVVRGDSAAYFCASSPMAGVSYNEQFFGPGTRLTVL.

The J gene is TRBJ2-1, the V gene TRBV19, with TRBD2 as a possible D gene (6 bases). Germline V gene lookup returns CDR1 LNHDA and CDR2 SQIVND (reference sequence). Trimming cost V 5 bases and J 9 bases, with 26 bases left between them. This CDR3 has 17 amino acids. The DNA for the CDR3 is TGTGCCAGTAGTCTCCCCCTTTCGGGAGTGGGGCTTGGTGAGCAGTTCTTC. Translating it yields CASSLPLSGVGLGEQFF.

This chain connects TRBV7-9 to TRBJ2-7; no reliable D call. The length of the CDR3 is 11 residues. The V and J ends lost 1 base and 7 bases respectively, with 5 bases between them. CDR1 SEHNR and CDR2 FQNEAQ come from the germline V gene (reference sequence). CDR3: CASSLEREQYF. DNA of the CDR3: TGTGCCAGCAGCTTAGAGAGGGAGCAGTACTTC.

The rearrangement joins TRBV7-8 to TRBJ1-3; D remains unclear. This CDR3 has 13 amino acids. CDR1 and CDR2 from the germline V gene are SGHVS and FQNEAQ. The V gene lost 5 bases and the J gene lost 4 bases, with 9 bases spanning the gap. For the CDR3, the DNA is TGTGCCAGCAGCCCGCAGGCCGGAAACACCATATATTTT. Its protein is CASSPQAGNTIYF.

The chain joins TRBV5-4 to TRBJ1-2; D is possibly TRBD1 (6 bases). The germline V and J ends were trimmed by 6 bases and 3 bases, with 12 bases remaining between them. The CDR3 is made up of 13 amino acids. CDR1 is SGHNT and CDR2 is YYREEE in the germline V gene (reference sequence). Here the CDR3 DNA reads TGTGCCAGCACCTATGACAGGTACTATGGCTACACCTTC. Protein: CASTYDRYYGYTF.

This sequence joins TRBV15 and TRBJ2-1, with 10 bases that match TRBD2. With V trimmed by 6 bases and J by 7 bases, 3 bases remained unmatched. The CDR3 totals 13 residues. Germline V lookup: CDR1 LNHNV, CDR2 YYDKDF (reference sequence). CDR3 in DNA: TGTGCCACCAGGGCTAGCGGGAGTAATGAGCAGTTCTTC. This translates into CATRASGSNEQFF.

CDR3 DNA sequence: TGTGCCAGCAGCTTGACTGGGGCCCCCTACGAGCAGTACTTC. It is translated as CASSLTGAPYEQYF. V and J are TRBV5-6 and TRBJ2-7; weak D call: TRBD1 (5 bases). Between the trimmed V and J ends, which lost 1 base and 2 bases, there was a span of 10 bases. CDR3 length equals 14 residues. CDR1 and CDR2 (germline): SGHDT, YYEEEE.

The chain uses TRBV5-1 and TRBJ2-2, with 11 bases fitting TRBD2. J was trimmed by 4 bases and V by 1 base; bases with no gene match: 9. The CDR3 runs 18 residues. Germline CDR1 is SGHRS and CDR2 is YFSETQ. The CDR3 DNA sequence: TGCGCCAGCAGCTTGAGGCCCCTAGCGGGAGGTGGCACCGGGGAGCTGTTTTTT. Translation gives CASSLRPLAGGGTGELFF.

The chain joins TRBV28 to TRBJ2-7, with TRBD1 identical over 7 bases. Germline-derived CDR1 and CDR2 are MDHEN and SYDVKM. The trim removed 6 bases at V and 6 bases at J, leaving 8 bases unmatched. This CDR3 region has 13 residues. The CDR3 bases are TGTGCCAGCAGCCGGGACAGAGGAAGCGAGCAGTACTTC. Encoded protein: CASSRDRGSEQYF.

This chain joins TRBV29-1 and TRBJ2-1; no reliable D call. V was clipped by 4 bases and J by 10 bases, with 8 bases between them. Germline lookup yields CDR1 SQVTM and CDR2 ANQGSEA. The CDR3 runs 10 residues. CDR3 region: CSVVVTEQFF. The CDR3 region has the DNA TGCAGCGTTGTAGTAACGGAGCAGTTCTTC.

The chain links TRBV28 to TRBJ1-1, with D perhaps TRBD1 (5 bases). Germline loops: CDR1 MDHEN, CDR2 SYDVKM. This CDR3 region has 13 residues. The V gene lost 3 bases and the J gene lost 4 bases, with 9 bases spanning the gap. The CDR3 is CASSFLTVTEAFF. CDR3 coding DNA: TGTGCCAGCAGTTTTCTGACAGTCACTGAAGCTTTCTTT. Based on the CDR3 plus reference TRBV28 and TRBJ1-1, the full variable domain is DVKVTQSSRYLVKRTGEKVFLECVQDMDHENMFWYRQDPGLGLRLIYFSYDVKMKEKGDIPEGYSVSREKKERFSLILESASTNQTSMYLCASSFLTVTEAFFGQGTRLTVV.

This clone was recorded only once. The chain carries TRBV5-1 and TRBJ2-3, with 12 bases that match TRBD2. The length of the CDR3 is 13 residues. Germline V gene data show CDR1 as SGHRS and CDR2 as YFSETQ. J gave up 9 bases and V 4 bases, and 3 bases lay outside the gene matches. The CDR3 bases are TGCGCCAGCAGCCCGGGGACTAGCGGGACGCAGTATTTT. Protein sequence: CASSPGTSGTQYF.

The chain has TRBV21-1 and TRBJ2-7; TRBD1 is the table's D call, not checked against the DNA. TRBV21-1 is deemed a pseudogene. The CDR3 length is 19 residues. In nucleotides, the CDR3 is TGTGCCAGCAGCCCGTACCGGGACAGGGGGCTAAGAGCAGACTACGAGCAGTACTTC. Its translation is CASSPYRDRGLRADYEQYF.

The CDR3, as DNA: TGTGCCGGAAGGACTAGCGGGAGTGTCGGGGAGCTGTTTTTT. Residues: CAGRTSGSVGELFF. The V and J genes are TRBV2 and TRBJ2-2; 13 bases match TRBD2. The CDR3 totals 14 residues. J was trimmed by 7 bases and V by 11 bases; bases with no gene match: 7. Germline CDR1 and CDR2: SNHLY and FYNNEI.